A selection of T cell receptor beta chains follows, all from one sample in a study of identical twins. MiXCR, applied by TCRdb to the 5' RACE reads, yields one record per CDR3 protein. Seen here are some 690,000 distinct CDR3 sequences, 21% observed once, and the top ten hold around 4.5%. The data also belong to a second study, concerning T cells expressing NK-cell markers.

Sequences were obtained from PBMCs. These receptors were taken from a woman between 18 and 29 years old in good health. Both conserved end residues are part of each CDR3. The order of the fields is D gene, J gene, clone size, V gene, CDR3 protein, CDR3 DNA. The D gene is left open where the match is weak. The size of a clone is reported for some rows only, either as once, few or many, or as a class for expanded clones.

D gene: .; J gene: TRBJ2-7; clone size: many; V gene: TRBV20-1; CDR3 protein: CSAWGSGYEQYF; CDR3 DNA: TGCAGTGCTTGGGGGTCCGGCTACGAGCAGTACTTC
D gene: .; J gene: TRBJ2-6; clone size: few; V gene: TRBV6-1; CDR3 protein: CASSLRVVSSGANVLTF; CDR3 DNA: TGTGCCAGCAGTCTCAGGGTCGTCAGCTCTGGGGCCAACGTCCTGACTTTC
D gene: .; J gene: TRBJ2-7; clone size: .; V gene: TRBV20-1; CDR3 protein: CSAKYRAYEQYF; CDR3 DNA: TGCAGTGCCAAATACAGGGCCTACGAGCAGTACTTC
D gene: TRBD1; J gene: TRBJ2-3; clone size: many; V gene: TRBV25-1; CDR3 protein: CASQGTASTDTQYF; CDR3 DNA: TGTGCCAGCCAAGGGACAGCTAGCACAGATACGCAGTATTTT
D gene: .; J gene: TRBJ2-1; clone size: .; V gene: TRBV5-1; CDR3 protein: CASSLGATNNEQFF; CDR3 DNA: TGCGCCAGCAGCTTAGGGGCCACCAACAATGAGCAGTTCTTC
D gene: .; J gene: TRBJ2-5; clone size: few; V gene: TRBV5-1; CDR3 protein: CASSLVGRDQETQYF; CDR3 DNA: TGCGCCAGCAGCTTGGTAGGCAGGGACCAAGAGACCCAGTACTTC
D gene: .; J gene: TRBJ2-1; clone size: .; V gene: TRBV18; CDR3 protein: CASSPSSEQFF; CDR3 DNA: TGTGCCAGCTCACCGTCGTCTGAGCAGTTCTTC
D gene: .; J gene: TRBJ2-5; clone size: .; V gene: TRBV7-2; CDR3 protein: CASSLRDTEPQYF; CDR3 DNA: TGTGCCAGCAGCTTGCGGGATACAGAGCCCCAGTACTTC
D gene: TRBD1; J gene: TRBJ2-7; clone size: .; V gene: TRBV4-2; CDR3 protein: CASSQRGQGGPYEQYF; CDR3 DNA: TGTGCCAGCAGCCAAAGGGGACAGGGGGGACCCTACGAGCAGTACTTC
D gene: .; J gene: TRBJ2-1; clone size: .; V gene: TRBV20-1; CDR3 protein: CSARDRRSGKTNLYNEQFF; CDR3 DNA: TGCAGTGCTAGAGATAGGAGAAGCGGAAAAACTAACCTCTACAATGAGCAGTTCTTC
D gene: .; J gene: TRBJ2-1; clone size: many; V gene: TRBV27; CDR3 protein: CASRWSESSYNEQFF; CDR3 DNA: TGTGCCAGCAGGTGGAGCGAGAGCTCCTACAATGAGCAGTTCTTC
D gene: TRBD2; J gene: TRBJ2-1; clone size: .; V gene: TRBV20-1; CDR3 protein: CCARDQRGRGSNEQFF; CDR3 DNA: TGCTGTGCTAGAGATCAACGCGGGAGGGGCAGCAATGAGCAGTTCTTC
D gene: TRBD1; J gene: TRBJ2-2; clone size: .; V gene: TRBV6-1; CDR3 protein: CASDEGMDRRNTGELFF; CDR3 DNA: TGTGCCAGCGACGAGGGAATGGACAGGAGGAACACCGGGGAGCTGTTTTTT
D gene: .; J gene: TRBJ1-4; clone size: .; V gene: TRBV7-2; CDR3 protein: CASSLEAGLDEKLFF; CDR3 DNA: TGTGCCAGCAGCTTAGAGGCGGGGCTGGATGAAAAACTGTTTTTT
D gene: TRBD1; J gene: TRBJ1-2; clone size: .; V gene: TRBV5-5; CDR3 protein: CASRRDRGENYGYTF; CDR3 DNA: TGTGCCAGCAGGAGGGACAGGGGTGAGAACTATGGCTACACCTTC
D gene: .; J gene: TRBJ2-3; clone size: .; V gene: TRBV7-9; CDR3 protein: CARIAASTDTQYF; CDR3 DNA: TGTGCCAGAATAGCGGCTAGCACAGATACGCAGTATTTT
D gene: TRBD1; J gene: TRBJ1-3; clone size: few; V gene: TRBV7-8; CDR3 protein: CASSAPTGSSGNTIYF; CDR3 DNA: TGTGCCAGCAGCGCACCGACAGGGAGCTCTGGAAACACCATATATTTT
D gene: TRBD1; J gene: TRBJ1-6; clone size: .; V gene: TRBV6-1; CDR3 protein: CASKRQGAAYNSPLHF; CDR3 DNA: TGTGCCAGCAAGAGACAGGGGGCGGCCTATAATTCACCCCTCCACTTT
D gene: .; J gene: TRBJ2-7; clone size: .; V gene: TRBV25-1; CDR3 protein: CASSGVVGRGTTGGEQYF; CDR3 DNA: TGTGCCAGCAGTGGTGTTGTGGGCAGGGGCACGACTGGGGGGGAGCAGTACTTC
D gene: TRBD2; J gene: TRBJ2-3; clone size: few; V gene: TRBV7-9; CDR3 protein: CASSSMERGADTQYF; CDR3 DNA: TGTGCCAGCAGCTCGATGGAGCGGGGGGCAGATACGCAGTATTTT
D gene: TRBD1; J gene: TRBJ2-7; clone size: .; V gene: TRBV7-2; CDR3 protein: CASSLDGTGVSYEQYF; CDR3 DNA: TGTGCCAGCAGCTTAGACGGGACAGGAGTCTCCTACGAGCAGTACTTC
D gene: TRBD1; J gene: TRBJ2-1; clone size: once; V gene: TRBV27; CDR3 protein: CASSGQGTYNGQFF; CDR3 DNA: TGTGCCAGCTCCGGACAGGGGACCTACAATGGGCAGTTCTTC
D gene: .; J gene: TRBJ2-1; clone size: few; V gene: TRBV6-5; CDR3 protein: CASSYAGQNHNEQFF; CDR3 DNA: TGTGCCAGCAGTTACGCAGGCCAAAACCACAATGAGCAGTTCTTC
D gene: TRBD1; J gene: TRBJ2-5; clone size: few; V gene: TRBV10-3; CDR3 protein: CAISERGPQGTQYF; CDR3 DNA: TGTGCCATCAGTGAGAGGGGGCCACAAGGGACCCAGTACTTC
D gene: .; J gene: TRBJ2-7; clone size: .; V gene: TRBV6-5; CDR3 protein: CASRNRVRGTYEQYF; CDR3 DNA: TGTGCCAGCAGGAACCGAGTTAGGGGGACCTACGAGCAGTACTTC
D gene: TRBD2; J gene: TRBJ2-7; clone size: .; V gene: TRBV5-1; CDR3 protein: CASSLALREFYEQYF; CDR3 DNA: TGCGCCAGCAGCTTAGCCCTGCGGGAGTTCTACGAGCAGTACTTC
D gene: TRBD1; J gene: TRBJ1-1; clone size: few; V gene: TRBV5-1; CDR3 protein: CASSLPGGPNTEAFF; CDR3 DNA: TGCGCCAGCAGCTTGCCAGGGGGTCCGAACACTGAAGCTTTCTTT
D gene: TRBD2; J gene: TRBJ2-1; clone size: few; V gene: TRBV5-1; CDR3 protein: CASSLVRGRAGEHEQFF; CDR3 DNA: TGCGCCAGCAGCTTGGTGAGGGGCCGTGCGGGGGAGCATGAGCAGTTCTTC
D gene: .; J gene: TRBJ2-1; clone size: many; V gene: TRBV29-1; CDR3 protein: CSVQTGYEGFF; CDR3 DNA: TGCAGCGTCCAAACAGGGTACGAAGGTTTCTTC
D gene: .; J gene: TRBJ2-3; clone size: few; V gene: TRBV5-1; CDR3 protein: CASSSLTRSADTQYF; CDR3 DNA: TGCGCCAGCAGCTCTCTGACTAGAAGCGCTGATACGCAGTATTTT
D gene: .; J gene: TRBJ1-2; clone size: .; V gene: TRBV20-1; CDR3 protein: CSAMADGYTF; CDR3 DNA: TGCAGTGCTATGGCAGATGGCTACACCTTC
D gene: .; J gene: TRBJ1-6; clone size: .; V gene: TRBV12-3/TRBV12-4; CDR3 protein: CASSQDSFNSPLHF; CDR3 DNA: TGTGCCAGCAGCCAGGACAGCTTTAATTCACCCCTCCACTTT
D gene: .; J gene: TRBJ1-1; clone size: few; V gene: TRBV10-3; CDR3 protein: CAISSTPREAFF; CDR3 DNA: TGTGCCATCAGTTCCACCCCGAGGGAAGCTTTCTTT
D gene: .; J gene: TRBJ2-3; clone size: .; V gene: TRBV5-1; CDR3 protein: CASSLPRDFNTDTQYF; CDR3 DNA: TGCGCCAGCAGCTTGCCCCGGGACTTCAACACAGATACGCAGTATTTT
D gene: TRBD2; J gene: TRBJ2-3; clone size: .; V gene: TRBV9; CDR3 protein: CASSVESVTSGSPRYF; CDR3 DNA: TGTGCCAGCAGCGTTGAGTCCGTGACTAGCGGGAGTCCGCGTTATTTT
D gene: .; J gene: TRBJ1-1; clone size: many; V gene: TRBV20-1; CDR3 protein: CSARQGLGTEAFF; CDR3 DNA: TGCAGTGCTAGACAGGGGTTGGGCACTGAAGCTTTCTTT
D gene: .; J gene: TRBJ2-3; clone size: .; V gene: TRBV5-6; CDR3 protein: CASSSLTYPDTQYF; CDR3 DNA: TGTGCCAGCAGCTCCCTAACCTACCCAGATACGCAGTATTTT
D gene: TRBD1; J gene: TRBJ2-7; clone size: .; V gene: TRBV20-1; CDR3 protein: CSATRDRMMGGSYEQYF; CDR3 DNA: TGCAGTGCTACCAGGGACAGGATGATGGGGGGTTCCTACGAGCAGTACTTC
D gene: .; J gene: TRBJ1-3; clone size: many; V gene: TRBV20-1; CDR3 protein: CSAQISGNTIYF; CDR3 DNA: TGCAGTGCTCAGATCTCTGGAAACACCATATATTTT
D gene: TRBD1; J gene: TRBJ2-7; clone size: few; V gene: TRBV27; CDR3 protein: CASSSDRAIYEQYF; CDR3 DNA: TGTGCCAGCAGTTCAGACAGGGCCATCTACGAGCAGTACTTC